This T cell receptor (beta chain) was found in a study of cytomegalovirus exposure and HLA in healthy donors (dated by TCRdb to 2016 to 2017). Regarding the study in general: In an earlier analysis of approximately 640 of the donors, about 270 Gb of sequence data and roughly 100 million unique TCR beta sequences from about 179 million T cells were reported. An earlier analysis of some 600 of the donors applied high-throughput TCR beta sequencing to assess whether each TCR beta V gene segment acted as functional or pseudogenic. Every repertoire in the discovery cohort had been generated on one and the same sequencing platform. Along with the roughly 700-subject first cohort, a separate validation cohort of roughly 110 different subjects was used. The study was designed to test whether signatures of past pathogen exposure could be identified by cataloging public T cell receptors. Roughly 300 gigabases of sequencing data and 70 million to 100 million unique TCR sequences were included in an early release covering about 600 HLA-typed donors. Rather than drawing on any new phenotypic data, the later analysis identified candidate immune exposures from TCR beta sequences and the way those sequences occurred across donors. Alongside the repertoire data, information on donor age, sex, ethnicity and CMV serostatus was compiled. Among around 400 genotyped donors of the cohort, an average of roughly 240,000 unique TCR beta nucleotide sequences were sequenced per donor, about a sixth of them non-productive. In a later genetic analysis, genome-wide SNP genotypes for about 55% of the roughly 670 donors were used, and that subset was treated as a discovery cohort. Because of strong linkage in the cohort, 4 to 6 DR-DQ haplotypes were treated as single units for association and clustering. The T cell repertoires of several hundred subjects were profiled by immunosequencing and related to cytomegalovirus serostatus. Of the roughly 390 genotyped donors, about 84% fell in the genetic ancestry cluster associated with self-reported Caucasian donors. HLA typing included class I and class II loci at four-digit resolution. The number of typed donors differed by locus: roughly 629-630 for A, B, C, DRB1 and DQB1; 522 for DQA1; approximately 600 for DPA1; and about 450 for DPB1. To study patterns of TCR occurrence, a later analysis re-analyzed previously published TCR beta repertoires from around 700 donors and added high-resolution HLA genotyping. To predict cytomegalovirus infection status, the study brought together high-throughput TCR immunosequencing, statistical association of individual TCRs with disease status, and machine learning.

Findings and caveats that apply to the study as a whole: In the study, approximately 160 TCR beta chains were listed as associated with cytomegalovirus. A later analysis found that HLA-associated TCR beta chains were more clonally expanded and had lower generation probabilities than equally common non-associated chains. In a later analysis, TCR association rates were found to vary across HLA loci, with the most associated TCRs seen for DRB1 alleles and the fewest for HLA-C alleles. In vitro tests confirmed that three of the cytomegalovirus-associated TCR beta chains recognize cytomegalovirus antigens. Most TCR sequences were seen in very few donors, while some public TCRs were found in many individuals. Broadly in line with IMGT annotations, most TCR beta V segments showed up in productive rearrangements about 87% or about 30% of the time in an earlier analysis of 587 of the donors. A later analysis associated some 17,000 TCR beta sequences with specific HLA alleles at a false discovery rate of 0.05. Because counts were too low, around 17 rarely observed V segments, including chromosome 9 orphons, were left out of the earlier analysis of over 550 of the donors. Cytomegalovirus status was reported to be diagnosed by the classifier with high specificity and sensitivity in both the original and validation cohorts. Only TCR beta chains were sequenced in this cohort, and the absence of alpha or paired-chain data limited detectable features. Sequencing depth was assumed to be roughly uniform across donors in the presence/absence analyses, though that assumption may not hold. Most CMV-associated TCR beta chains appeared to be HLA-restricted in a later analysis, and the HLA associations seemed to be driven largely by CMV exposure. According to a later analysis, parvovirus B19, influenza, CMV and Epstein-Barr virus appeared linked to several top co-occurrence clusters. An association between a missense DCLRE1C variant and V-gene and J-gene trimming of TCR beta chains was found in a later genetic analysis and replicated in an independent cohort. It was suggested by the authors that the approach could potentially be generalized to other disease states and immunological phenotypes. Compared with the roughly 700-donor mean, donors in an Asian-associated ancestry cluster had fewer N-insertions in productive TCRs, according to a later genetic analysis. Strong co-occurrence of HLA alleles, especially DR and DQ, made assigning TCR associations to individual alleles difficult. Because HLA typing was missing for some donors at each locus, association tests included only the typed subset. A further reported finding was that TCR beta sequences accurately predicted the HLA-A and HLA-B alleles for most subjects in the first cohort. Some IMGT-functional V segments, including TRBV6-2 and TRBV6-3, could not be distinguished by the 87-base-pair reads and were therefore excluded. For the cohort, immune exposure information was limited to CMV serostatus. Linkage disequilibrium might explain the correlated functional status among segregating V segments, but an unknown experimental factor could not be excluded. A cluster of highly shared sequence variants was judged likely to represent a technical artifact of the sequencing pipeline.

As regards this clone: Its cognate antigen has yet to be identified. The input lacks base qualities; no much larger clone sits a single base away.

Receptors were amplified or captured by the immunoSEQ multiplex PCR assay. A mixture of 60 forward primers for TCR Vbeta segments and 13 reverse primers for TCR Jbeta segments was used in the multiplex PCR. A multiplex PCR assay on genomic DNA amplified the CDR3 region of rearranged TCR beta genes. The Illumina HiSeq System was used to sequence the amplified TCR beta libraries as 87-base-pair reads. The study's processing was this. A later analysis tallied around 80 million unique TCR beta chains across the 660 or so repertoires, and approximately 12 million of those chains were shared by two or more donors. A nearest-neighbor algorithm error-corrected the raw reads and collapsed the reads into unique sequences, merging closely related sequences to remove PCR and sequencing errors. To assign V, D and J gene segments, CDR3 sequences were aligned to IMGT reference sequences. For a sequence to be retained, a match of at least six nucleotides was required to both a V gene segment and a J gene segment. A rearrangement counted as productive if the CDR3 had no stop codons and remained in frame with V and J, and every other rearrangement counted as non-productive. CDR3 was defined by IMGT convention, running from the second conserved V-encoded cysteine to the conserved J-encoded phenylalanine. The earlier analysis of about 590 of the donors excluded sequences that lacked an unambiguous match to a single V gene segment. In an earlier analysis of approximately 610 of the donors, V segments were called functional above 56.7% productive rearrangements and were called segregating when the between-donor standard deviation exceeded 5%. A statistical classification framework was built to diagnose cytomegalovirus status from the catalog of TCR beta chain sequences. V and J gene assignment, in a later analysis, came from comparing TCR nucleotide sequences with IMGT/GENE-DB human TR gene sequences. A later analysis assigned CDR3 sequences and most-parsimonious VDJ recombination scenarios with the TCRdist pipeline. In a later analysis, each TCR beta chain was defined by its CDR3 amino acid sequence together with its V-gene family, and reads lacking a unique V-gene family were excluded. To address suspected cross-contamination and a sequencing artifact, a later analysis removed roughly 640 highly shared, low-generation-probability nucleotide sequences. In a later analysis, a clonal expansion index was calculated for each public chain from normalized within-repertoire ranks of inferred template counts. A later analysis computed generation probabilities with a VDJ recombination model fitted to out-of-frame rearrangements, and checked the results against IGoR. In a later analysis, TCR-TCR, TCR-HLA and TCR-CMV co-occurrence was scored with hypergeometric tests, and a repertoire-size bias correction was applied to TCR pairs. A later analysis estimated false discovery rates by permuting HLA or CMV assignments 20 times. In a later analysis, co-occurring TCRs were grouped using DBSCAN, with TCRdist sequence similarity added in when clustering inside HLA-allele-positive subsets. For co-occurrence clustering, repertoires with fewer than 30,000 or more than 120,000 public chains were excluded, along with a handful of repertoires with anomalous nucleotide sharing. TCRdb retrieved this table from immuneACCESS and kept in-frame rearrangements only. Not all clones are present; in checked studies, unresolved V genes account for under half, and no reason is known for the remainder. The V and J calls and clone size come from that table; D and trimming were worked out from the DNA. This sample lists 250,000 to 350,000 clones; 75% to 90% were detected once. The ten largest clones add up to around 4.2% of the sample.

The cohort was made up of under 800 healthy bone marrow donors. Cohort members were all nominally healthy when sampled, although unrecorded immune exposures were likely present. The donor was CMV seropositive and belonged to the group of some 290 seropositive cohort members. Every donor gave a peripheral blood sample, and the peripheral blood mononuclear cells from that sample were used for TCR beta sequencing. The Qiagen DNeasy Blood Extraction Kit was used to extract genomic DNA from the blood cell samples. Germline trimming amounts to 6 bases on V and 0 bases on J, with 1 as the count of junction bases outside the gene matches. The CDR3 covers 14 residues, taking in both the cysteine and the phenylalanine. Only CDR3 DNA remains: 42 bases, in frame from the first base. In the germline V gene, CDR1 corresponds to MRHNA and CDR2 to SNTAGT.

The sequence derives from a man aged 35 to 55 in good health and CMV-seropositive. Rearrangement joined TRBV6-4 to TRBJ2-3; 9 central bases correspond to TRBD1. The source material was PBMCs. The CDR3 amino acid sequence is: CASSGQGSTDTQYF. In nucleotides, the sequence is TGTGCCAGCAGCGGACAGGGGAGCACAGATACGCAGTATTTT.